Listed below are T cell receptor beta chains from one sample, sequenced in a study of T cell responses to AZD1222 COVID-19 vaccine. The table came from immunoSEQ multiplex PCR; TCRdb's copy has only in-frame clones and leaves some out. The table has roughly 150,000 clones, about nine tenths seen once; the top ten hold approximately 1.8%. The sample was peripheral blood, taken on day 0 of AZD1222 vaccination. The receptors were gathered from an adult in good health. The conserved cysteine and the conserved F or W are not part of the CDR3 here.

V gene,CDR3 protein
TRBV6-5,ATAGGERTQTQY
TRBV20-1,SASYGNNQPQH
TRBV20-1,SGEHTEAF
TRBV6-2/TRBV6-3,ASSYSDLSGKLF
TRBV9,ASSPQGATNEKLF
TRBV30,AWSVMEDYGYT
TRBV5-1,ASRLQGYEQY
TRBV7-3,ASSLGRYNEQF
TRBV6-2/TRBV6-3,ASSYLGLGSGELF
TRBV25-1,ASSERGRAVDTQY
TRBV28,ASTGQNTGELF
TRBV19,ASSDTLNTEAF
TRBV9,ASSVDRLHNEQF
TRBV11-1,ASSRNGAGSYNEQF
TRBV25-1,ASEGAVTDTQY
TRBV6-2/TRBV6-3,ASSYSSEQY
TRBV27,ASSSRTGATSGANVLT
TRBV29-1,SVERGTGTEAF
TRBV28,ASSWTSGKSYNEQF
TRBV7-9,ASSLDPANTEAF
TRBV7-2,ASSIHSNQPQH
TRBV28,ASSPLLTSGKANEQF
TRBV7-9,ASSWASGINEQF
TRBV28,ASSIPVGNNYGYT
TRBV11-2,ASSLENGGQIHMNTEAF
TRBV10-3,AISDPETSDLTLSYNEQF
TRBV7-7,ASSLLGEAGDEQF
TRBV11-2,ASTQTDRERSPLH
TRBV18,ASSPGQGLSEQY
TRBV11-2,ASSSWGDRRNTEAF
TRBV2,ASSRVGRGYT
TRBV4-3,ASRASGDYNEQF
TRBV27,ASSPSTGTLSYEQY
TRBV14,ASSQATGFSPLH
TRBV10-3,AISDSGTGNTEAF
TRBV5-1,ASSLAGSYDYEQY
TRBV28,ASTLGPSGNTIY
TRBV19,ASSFLSSGGLTTEAF
TRBV24-1,ATQGGHDYGYT
TRBV5-6,ASSKPGQGNSPLH
TRBV3-1/TRBV3-2,ASSQEPRDSYEQY
TRBV5-1,ASSLVSGQETQY
TRBV28,ASSSRRIVREGRSYEQF
TRBV6-1,ASSELGQGAANYGYT
TRBV11-2,ASSFPGAGGYT
TRBV19,ASSIRGTGTYEQY
TRBV29-1,SGNRRGLPETQY
TRBV18,ASSPPRIRGEAF
TRBV7-3,ASSKQGVVTYNEQF
TRBV29-1,SVDYVDYT
TRBV11-2,ASSSTRDRVPDTQY
TRBV24-1,ATSEATGLAGLNSYNEQF
TRBV3-1/TRBV3-2,ASSQEGLSYEQY
TRBV28,ASSFWSGNTIY